This TCR beta chain was identified in a study of monozygotic twins with inflammatory bowel disease (dated by TCRdb to the late 2010s). Notes on the research overall: In total, 28 monozygotic twin pairs made up the full study: 19 Danish pairs, all IBD-discordant, plus nine German pairs, of which four were IBD-concordant and five were IBD-discordant. Each individual had, on average, about 151 000 unique TCRalpha sequences and 181 000 unique TCRbeta sequences available for analysis. Disease-associated traits were sought mainly through comparisons between IBD patients and their genetically identical healthy co-twins within discordant pairs. The paper as a whole reports these results and caveats: The analysis was unable to tell apart different T cell subtypes. Fewer clonotypes were shared with other individuals by IBD patients than by healthy twins, most markedly in patients showing signs of disease activity. The results gave no support for a single strong signal or clonotype linked to IBD. Because patients were on differing immunosuppressive treatments, the repertoires may have picked up extra background noise and inter-individual variability. A decrease in TCRbeta repertoire diversity, as measured by inverse Simpson index, was observed in IBD patients compared with their healthy co-twins. Repertoire similarity did not differ between concordant and discordant twins, which could be due to limited statistical power.

Library creation used 5' RACE. Preparation of each TCR library used approximately 3.5 ug of total RNA. cDNA was synthesized with SMARTScribe reverse transcriptase in eight separate reactions per sample. During cDNA synthesis, unique molecular identifiers containing a 6-nucleotide sample barcode were introduced by template switching. Two nested PCRs of around 16 and 10 cycles amplified the TCRalpha and TCRbeta cDNA, and bead purification followed each PCR. Before amplification, cDNA was treated with uracil DNA-glycosylase and purified using the QIAquick PCR purification kit. The second PCR added Illumina TruSeq-compatible adapters along with sample-specific barcodes. TapeStation and Qubit were used to check library quality and concentration, and roughly 4.9 ng of each library was pooled. The pooled libraries were sequenced with 2 x 100 bp reads and custom sequencing primers on an Illumina HiSeq2500 single-index Rapid Run. For the original study's pipeline: MiGEC version 1.2.6 was used for UMI-based consensus assembly, which corrected PCR and sequencing errors. MiXCR version 2.1.1 was used for V(D)J alignment, clonotype assembly and CDR3 extraction. Normalisation of gene usage, clonotype sharing and MAIT/NKT TCR abundance was achieved by analysing the top 1000, 10 000 and 20 000 clonotypes per sample. Diversity was computed as the inverse Simpson index with the vegan R package after downsampling to 27 000 UMIs. Paired Mann-Whitney U tests were applied to discordant twin pairs, and Benjamini-Hochberg correction was used for multiple testing. The reads underwent TCRdb reprocessing, giving one record for each CDR3 protein sequence and no DNA. TCRdb's processing, not the study's, gives the V and J calls here. For this sample, the table gives about 380,000 distinct CDR3 sequences. The leading ten clones occupy 2.5% to 3% of the sample.

CDR1 KGHSH and CDR2 LQKENI were looked up in the germline V gene. The CDR3 goes from the cysteine to the phenylalanine over 16 residues. Nucleotide data are not available. From each donor, a roughly 2.6 ml peripheral blood sample was collected into PAXgene tubes and stored at -80 degrees C. Without any T cell sorting, total RNA was extracted from whole blood using the PAXgene blood miRNA kit on an automated QIAcube. Peripheral blood from monozygotic twin pairs concordant or discordant for inflammatory bowel disease was subjected to deep TCRalpha and TCRbeta repertoire profiling with unique molecular barcoding. Smoking habits were recorded for all twin pairs, with individuals classified as current, former or never smokers. As regards this clonotype: Its antigen is unknown.

The sequence is built from TRBV18 and TRBJ2-3; TCRdb names TRBD1, which stays unverified in the absence of DNA. The sequencing input was blood. The receptor's source is a human donor with ulcerative colitis or Crohn's disease, or a healthy co-twin of an affected twin (not recorded which). The CDR3 reads as follows: CASSLRTGRRKDTQYF.